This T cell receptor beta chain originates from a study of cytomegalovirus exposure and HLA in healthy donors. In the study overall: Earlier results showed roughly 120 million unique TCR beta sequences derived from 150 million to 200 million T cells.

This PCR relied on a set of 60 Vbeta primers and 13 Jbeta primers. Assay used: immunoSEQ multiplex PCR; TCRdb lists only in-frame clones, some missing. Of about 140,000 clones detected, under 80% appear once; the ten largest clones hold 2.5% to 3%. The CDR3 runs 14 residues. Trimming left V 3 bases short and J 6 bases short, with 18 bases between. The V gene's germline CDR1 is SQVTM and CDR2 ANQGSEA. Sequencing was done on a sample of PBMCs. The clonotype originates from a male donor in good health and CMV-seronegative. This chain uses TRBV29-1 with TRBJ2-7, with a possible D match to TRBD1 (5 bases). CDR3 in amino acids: CSVETPGSPVEQYF. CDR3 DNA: TGCAGCGTTGAGACCCCAGGGTCGCCGGTCGAGCAGTACTTC.